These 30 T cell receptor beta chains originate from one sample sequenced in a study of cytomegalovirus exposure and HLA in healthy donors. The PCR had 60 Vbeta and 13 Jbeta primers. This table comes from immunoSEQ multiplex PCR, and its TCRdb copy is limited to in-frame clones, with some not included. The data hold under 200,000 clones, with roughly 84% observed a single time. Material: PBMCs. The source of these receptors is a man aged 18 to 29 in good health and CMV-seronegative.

The CDR3 DNA follows: TGCAGTGCTAGAGATGGCCATGAGCAGTTCTTC. Translated, it gives CSARDGHEQFF. The chain is built from TRBV20-1 and TRBJ2-1; D gene unclear. The CDR3 totals 11 residues. Trimming took off 0 bases at V and 8 bases at J, with 5 bases between the two ends. The V gene's germline CDR1 is DFQATT and CDR2 SNEGSKA (reference sequence).

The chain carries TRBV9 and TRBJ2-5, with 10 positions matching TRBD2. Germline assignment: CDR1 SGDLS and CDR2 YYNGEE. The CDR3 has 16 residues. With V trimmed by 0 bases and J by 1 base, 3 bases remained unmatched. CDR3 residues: CASSVATSGFQETQYF. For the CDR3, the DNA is TGTGCCAGCAGCGTAGCGACTAGCGGGTTCCAAGAGACCCAGTACTTC.

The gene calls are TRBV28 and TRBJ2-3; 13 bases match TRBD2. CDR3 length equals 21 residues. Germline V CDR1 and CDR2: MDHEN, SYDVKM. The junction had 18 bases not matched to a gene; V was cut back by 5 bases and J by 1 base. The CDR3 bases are TGTGCCAGCAGTATCAATCCATGGACTAGCGGGAGAGGGGACCGCACAGATACGCAGTATTTT. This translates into CASSINPWTSGRGDRTDTQYF.

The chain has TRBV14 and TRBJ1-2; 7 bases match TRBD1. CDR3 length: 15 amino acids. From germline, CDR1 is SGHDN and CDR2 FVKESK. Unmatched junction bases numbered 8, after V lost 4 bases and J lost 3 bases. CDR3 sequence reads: CASSPGTVEDYGYTF. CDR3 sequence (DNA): TGTGCCAGCAGCCCCGGGACAGTCGAGGACTATGGCTACACCTTC.

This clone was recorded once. In DNA form, the CDR3 reads TGTGCCAGCAGTGAATGGACCGGGGGAACCGGGGAGCTGTTTTTT. Its translation is CASSEWTGGTGELFF. The chain links TRBV2 to TRBJ2-2; the D gene is possibly TRBD2 (6 bases). Germline CDR1 reads SNHLY; CDR2 reads FYNNEI. The CDR3 totals 15 residues. V lost 2 bases to trimming and J lost 5 bases, with 12 bases between them.

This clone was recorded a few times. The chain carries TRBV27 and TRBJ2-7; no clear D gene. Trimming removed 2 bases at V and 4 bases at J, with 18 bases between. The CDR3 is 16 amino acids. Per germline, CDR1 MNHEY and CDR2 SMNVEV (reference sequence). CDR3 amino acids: CASSLRAPPSMYEQYF. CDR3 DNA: TGTGCCAGCAGTTTACGAGCGCCGCCCTCCATGTACGAGCAGTACTTC.

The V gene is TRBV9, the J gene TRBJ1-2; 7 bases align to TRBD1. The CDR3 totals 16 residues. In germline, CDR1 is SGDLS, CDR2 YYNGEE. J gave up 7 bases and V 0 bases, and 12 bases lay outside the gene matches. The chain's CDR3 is CASSVGVTTGRGGYTF. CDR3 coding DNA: TGTGCCAGCAGCGTAGGGGTGACGACAGGGCGGGGTGGCTACACCTTC.

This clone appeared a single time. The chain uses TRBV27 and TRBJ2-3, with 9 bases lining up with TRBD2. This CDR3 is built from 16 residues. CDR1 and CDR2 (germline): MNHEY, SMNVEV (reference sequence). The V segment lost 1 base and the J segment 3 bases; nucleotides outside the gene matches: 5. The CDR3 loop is CASSLLGSGRTDTQYF. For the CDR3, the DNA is TGTGCCAGCAGTTTATTGGGTAGCGGGAGAACAGATACGCAGTATTTT.

CDR3 DNA sequence: TGTGCCAGCAGACGGGACAGGGCAGGAGCCTACGAGCAGTACTTC. Protein product: CASRRDRAGAYEQYF. The chain combines TRBV2 with TRBJ2-7; TRBD1 aligns across 9 bases. This CDR3 is 15 amino acids long. V lost 6 bases, J lost 2 bases, and 8 bases stayed unmatched. CDR1 and CDR2 (germline): SNHLY, FYNNEI. Looking up the rest from reference TRBV2 and TRBJ2-7 gives the full variable domain: EPEVTQTPSHQVTQMGQEVILRCVPISNHLYFYWYRQILGQKVEFLVSFYNNEISEKSEIFDDQFSVERPDGSNFTLKIRSTKLEDSAMYFCASRRDRAGAYEQYFGPGTRLTVT.

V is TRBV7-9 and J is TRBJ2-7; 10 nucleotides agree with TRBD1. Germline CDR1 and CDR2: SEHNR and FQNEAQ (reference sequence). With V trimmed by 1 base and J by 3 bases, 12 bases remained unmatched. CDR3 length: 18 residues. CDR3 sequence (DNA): TGTGCCAGCAGCTTAGGTGTGATTCCGGGACAGGGGTTCTACGAGCAGTACTTC. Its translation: CASSLGVIPGQGFYEQYF. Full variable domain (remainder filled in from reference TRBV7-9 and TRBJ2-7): DTGVSQNPRHKITKRGQNVTFRCDPISEHNRLYWYRQTLGQGPEFLTYFQNEAQLEKSRLLSDRFSAERPKGSFSTLEIQRTEQGDSAMYLCASSLGVIPGQGFYEQYFGPGTRLTVT.

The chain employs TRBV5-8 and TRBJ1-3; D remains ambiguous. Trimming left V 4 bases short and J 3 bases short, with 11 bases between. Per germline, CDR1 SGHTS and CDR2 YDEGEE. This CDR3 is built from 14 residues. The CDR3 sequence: CASSLGGLGNTIYF. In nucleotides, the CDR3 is TGTGCCAGCAGCCTAGGAGGGCTTGGAAACACCATATATTTT.

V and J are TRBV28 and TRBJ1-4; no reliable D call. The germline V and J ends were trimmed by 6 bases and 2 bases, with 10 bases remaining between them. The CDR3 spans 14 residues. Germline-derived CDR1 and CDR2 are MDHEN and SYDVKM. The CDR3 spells CASREGSTNEKLFF. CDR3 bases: TGTGCCAGCAGGGAGGGCAGCACTAATGAAAAACTGTTTTTT.

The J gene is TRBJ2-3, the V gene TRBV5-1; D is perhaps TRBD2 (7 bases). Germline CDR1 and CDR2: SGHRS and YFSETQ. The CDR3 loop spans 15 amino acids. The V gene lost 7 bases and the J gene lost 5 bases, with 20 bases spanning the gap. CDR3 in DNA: TGCGCCAGCGCCCTTGAGGCGGGGGCGGAAGATACGCAGTATTTT. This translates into CASALEAGAEDTQYF.

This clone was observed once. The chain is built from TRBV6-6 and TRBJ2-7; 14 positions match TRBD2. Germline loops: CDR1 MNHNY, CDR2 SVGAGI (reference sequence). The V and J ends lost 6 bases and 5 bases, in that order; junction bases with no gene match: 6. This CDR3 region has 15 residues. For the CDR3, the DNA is TGTGCCAGCAGACTAGGGGGACTAGCGGGAGACGAGCAGTACTTC. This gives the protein CASRLGGLAGDEQYF.

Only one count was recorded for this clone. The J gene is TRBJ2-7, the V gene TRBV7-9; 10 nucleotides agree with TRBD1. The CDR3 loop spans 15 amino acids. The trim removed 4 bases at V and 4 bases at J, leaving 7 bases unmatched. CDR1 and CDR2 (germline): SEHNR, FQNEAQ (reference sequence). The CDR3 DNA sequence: TGTGCCAGCAGCTCGACAGGGGGCCCACTATACGAGCAGTACTTC. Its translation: CASSSTGGPLYEQYF.

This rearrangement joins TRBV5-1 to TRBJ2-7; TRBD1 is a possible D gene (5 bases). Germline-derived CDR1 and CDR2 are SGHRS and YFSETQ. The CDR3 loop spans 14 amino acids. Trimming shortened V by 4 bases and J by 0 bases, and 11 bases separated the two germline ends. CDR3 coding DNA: TGCGCCAGCAGCGGGGCCCCCAACTCCTACGAGCAGTACTTC. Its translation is CASSGAPNSYEQYF.

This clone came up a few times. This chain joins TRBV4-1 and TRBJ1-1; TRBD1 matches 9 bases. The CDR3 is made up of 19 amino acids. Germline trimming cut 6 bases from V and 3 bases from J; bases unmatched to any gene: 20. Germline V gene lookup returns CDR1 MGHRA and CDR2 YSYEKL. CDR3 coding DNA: TGCGCCAGCAGTCCAGGGCCCGGGACAGGGACTCGAGGGGACACTGAAGCTTTCTTT. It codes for CASSPGPGTGTRGDTEAFF.

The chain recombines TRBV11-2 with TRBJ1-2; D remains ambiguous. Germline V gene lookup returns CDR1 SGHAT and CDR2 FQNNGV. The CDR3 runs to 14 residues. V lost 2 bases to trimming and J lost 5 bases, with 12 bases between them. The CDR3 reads CASSLFPGRYGYTF. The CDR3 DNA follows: TGTGCCAGCAGCTTATTTCCAGGCCGGTATGGCTACACCTTC.

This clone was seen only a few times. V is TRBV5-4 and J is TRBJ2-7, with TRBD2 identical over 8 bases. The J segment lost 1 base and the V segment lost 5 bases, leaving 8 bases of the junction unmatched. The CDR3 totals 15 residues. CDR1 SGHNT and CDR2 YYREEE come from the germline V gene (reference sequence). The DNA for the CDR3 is TGTGCCAGCAGAACGGGGGGGGGCTTGTCCTACGAGCAGTACTTC. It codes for CASRTGGGLSYEQYF.

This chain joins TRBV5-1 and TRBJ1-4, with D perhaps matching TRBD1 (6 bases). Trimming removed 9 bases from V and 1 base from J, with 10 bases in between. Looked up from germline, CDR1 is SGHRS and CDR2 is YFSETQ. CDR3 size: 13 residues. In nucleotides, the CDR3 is TGCGCCACGGAACAGGGAACTAATGAAAAACTGTTTTTT. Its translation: CATEQGTNEKLFF. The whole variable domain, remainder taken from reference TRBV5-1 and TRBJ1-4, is KAGVTQTPRYLIKTRGQQVTLSCSPISGHRSVSWYQQTPGQGLQFLFEYFSETQRNKGNFPGRFSGRQFSNSRSEMNVSTLELGDSALYLCATEQGTNEKLFFGSGTQLSVL.

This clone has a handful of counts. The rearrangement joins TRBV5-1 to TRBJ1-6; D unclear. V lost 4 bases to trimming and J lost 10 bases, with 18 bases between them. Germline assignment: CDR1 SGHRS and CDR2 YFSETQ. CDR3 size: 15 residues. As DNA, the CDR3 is TGCGCCAGCAGCCCCGGAGCGGGGAAGGGCTCACCCCTCCACTTT. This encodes CASSPGAGKGSPLHF.

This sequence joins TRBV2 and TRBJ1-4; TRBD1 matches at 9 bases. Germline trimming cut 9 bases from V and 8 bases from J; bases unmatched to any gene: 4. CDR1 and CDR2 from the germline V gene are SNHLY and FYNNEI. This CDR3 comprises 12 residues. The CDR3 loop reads CASRQGGEKLFF. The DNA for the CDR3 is TGTGCCAGTCGACAGGGGGGAGAAAAACTGTTTTTT.

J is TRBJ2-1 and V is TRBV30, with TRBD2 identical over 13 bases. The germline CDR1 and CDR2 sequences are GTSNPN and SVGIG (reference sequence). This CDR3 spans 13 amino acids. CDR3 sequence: CAHGTSGAYEQFF. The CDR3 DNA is TGTGCTCACGGGACTAGCGGGGCGTATGAGCAGTTCTTC.

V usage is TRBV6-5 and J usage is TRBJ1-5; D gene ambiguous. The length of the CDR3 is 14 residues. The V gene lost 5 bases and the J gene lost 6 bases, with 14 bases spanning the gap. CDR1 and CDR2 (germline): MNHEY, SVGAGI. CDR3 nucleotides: TGTGCCAGCAGTGAAAACGGTCGGTCTCAGCCCCAGCATTTT. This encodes CASSENGRSQPQHF.

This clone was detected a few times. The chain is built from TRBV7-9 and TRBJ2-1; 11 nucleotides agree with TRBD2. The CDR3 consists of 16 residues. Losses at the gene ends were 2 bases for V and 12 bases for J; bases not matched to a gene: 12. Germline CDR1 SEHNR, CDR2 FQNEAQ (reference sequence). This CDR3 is CASSLPQLAGGPGQFF. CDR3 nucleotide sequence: TGTGCCAGCAGCTTACCTCAGCTAGCGGGAGGCCCGGGGCAGTTCTTC.

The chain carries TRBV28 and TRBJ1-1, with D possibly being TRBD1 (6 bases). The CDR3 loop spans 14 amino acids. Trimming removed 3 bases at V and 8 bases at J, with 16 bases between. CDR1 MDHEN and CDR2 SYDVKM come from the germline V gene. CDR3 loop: CASSFFRDDREAFF. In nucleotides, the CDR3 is TGTGCCAGCAGTTTCTTTAGGGATGACAGGGAAGCTTTCTTT.

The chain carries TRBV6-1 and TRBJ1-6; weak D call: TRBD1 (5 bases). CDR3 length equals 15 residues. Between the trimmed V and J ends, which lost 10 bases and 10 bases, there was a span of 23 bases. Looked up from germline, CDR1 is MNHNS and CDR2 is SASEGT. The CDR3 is CATSPGGALGSPLHF. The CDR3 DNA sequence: TGTGCCACCTCCCCCGGAGGGGCCTTGGGGTCACCCCTCCACTTT.

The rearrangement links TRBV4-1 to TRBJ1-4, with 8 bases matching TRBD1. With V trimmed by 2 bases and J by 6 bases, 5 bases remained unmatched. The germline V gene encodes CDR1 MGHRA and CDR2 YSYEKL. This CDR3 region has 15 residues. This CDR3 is CASSQSGQGDEKLFF. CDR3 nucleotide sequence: TGCGCCAGCAGCCAAAGCGGACAGGGTGATGAAAAACTGTTTTTT.

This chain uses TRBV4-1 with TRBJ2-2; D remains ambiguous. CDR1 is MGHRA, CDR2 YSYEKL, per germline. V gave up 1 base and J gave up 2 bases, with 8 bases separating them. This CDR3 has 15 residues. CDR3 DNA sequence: TGCGCCAGCAGCCAAGGGCCAGTAAACACCGGGGAGCTGTTTTTT. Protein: CASSQGPVNTGELFF.

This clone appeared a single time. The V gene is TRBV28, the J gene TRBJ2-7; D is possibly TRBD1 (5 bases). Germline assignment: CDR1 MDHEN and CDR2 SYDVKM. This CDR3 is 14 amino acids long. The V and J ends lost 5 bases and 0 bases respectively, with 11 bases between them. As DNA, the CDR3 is TGTGCCAGCAGTCGACAGAGGAGCTCCTACGAGCAGTACTTC. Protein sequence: CASSRQRSSYEQYF. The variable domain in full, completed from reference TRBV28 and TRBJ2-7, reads DVKVTQSSRYLVKRTGEKVFLECVQDMDHENMFWYRQDPGLGLRLIYFSYDVKMKEKGDIPEGYSVSREKKERFSLILESASTNQTSMYLCASSRQRSSYEQYFGPGTRLTVT.